What follows describes a single T cell receptor (beta chain). This entry comes from a study of identical twins. Everyone who donated was a healthy Caucasian. V was pared by 6 bases and J by 5 bases, with 15 bases of the junction left unmatched. Germline CDR1 reads DFQATT; CDR2 reads SNEGSKA (reference sequence). CDR3 length: 15 amino acids. TCRdb re-analysed the 5' RACE reads in MiXCR, keeping a single row per CDR3 protein. This sample has under 1 million distinct CDR3 sequences, with over 9% found just once. These data were also filed under a second study, of yellow fever vaccine responses in identical twins.

This sequence was found in a woman aged 18-30 years in good health. The V gene is TRBV20-1, the J gene TRBJ2-7, with 8 bases lining up with TRBD2. The specimen sequenced was PBMCs. The CDR3 here is CSARHTGTSGDEQYF. CDR3 sequence (DNA): TGCAGTGCCAGACACACCGGGACTAGTGGGGACGAGCAGTACTTC.